The T cell receptor beta chain described here comes from a study of T cells in localized non-small cell lung cancer. Study observations and caveats: T cell clonality was highest in uninvolved adjacent lung, above tumor. Since sequencing was restricted to only one region of the tumor, intratumor heterogeneity remains a possibility. Paired adjacent lung recovered a median around 52 of the top 100 tumor clones.

This CDR3 is 13 amino acids long. V lost 0 bases to trimming and J lost 5 bases, with 5 bases between them. The germline gives CDR1 LNHNV, CDR2 YYDKDF (reference sequence). Clones were read by immunoSEQ multiplex PCR, and TCRdb kept only the in-frame ones, dropping some. The data contain roughly 70,000 clones, 86% of them singletons. On this clone: The target antigen is unknown.

This specimen was peripheral blood, taken before any cancer treatment. This chain links TRBV15 with TRBJ2-1, with D unclear. This TCR derives from a male donor aged 60 or over with stage III squamous cell lung carcinoma. CDR3 sequence: CATSRDRNNEQFF. CDR3 in DNA: TGTGCCACCAGCAGAGACAGGAACAATGAGCAGTTCTTC.